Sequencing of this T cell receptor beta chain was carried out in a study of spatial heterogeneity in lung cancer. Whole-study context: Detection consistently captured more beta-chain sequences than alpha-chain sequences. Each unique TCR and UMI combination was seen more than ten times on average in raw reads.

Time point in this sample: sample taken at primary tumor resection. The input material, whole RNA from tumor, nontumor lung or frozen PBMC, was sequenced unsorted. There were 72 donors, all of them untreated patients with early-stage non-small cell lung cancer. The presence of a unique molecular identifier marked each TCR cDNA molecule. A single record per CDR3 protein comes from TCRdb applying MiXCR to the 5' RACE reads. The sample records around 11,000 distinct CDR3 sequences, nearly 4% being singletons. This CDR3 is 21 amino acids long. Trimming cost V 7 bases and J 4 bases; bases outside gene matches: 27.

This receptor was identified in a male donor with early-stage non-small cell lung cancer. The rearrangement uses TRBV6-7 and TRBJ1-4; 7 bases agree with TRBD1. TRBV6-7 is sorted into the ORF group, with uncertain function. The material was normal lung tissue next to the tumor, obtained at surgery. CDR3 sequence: CASTPTIRPGQSRINNEKLFF. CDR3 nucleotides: TGTGCCAGCACCCCAACGATAAGACCGGGACAGAGCCGGATCAATAATGAAAAACTGTTTTTT.